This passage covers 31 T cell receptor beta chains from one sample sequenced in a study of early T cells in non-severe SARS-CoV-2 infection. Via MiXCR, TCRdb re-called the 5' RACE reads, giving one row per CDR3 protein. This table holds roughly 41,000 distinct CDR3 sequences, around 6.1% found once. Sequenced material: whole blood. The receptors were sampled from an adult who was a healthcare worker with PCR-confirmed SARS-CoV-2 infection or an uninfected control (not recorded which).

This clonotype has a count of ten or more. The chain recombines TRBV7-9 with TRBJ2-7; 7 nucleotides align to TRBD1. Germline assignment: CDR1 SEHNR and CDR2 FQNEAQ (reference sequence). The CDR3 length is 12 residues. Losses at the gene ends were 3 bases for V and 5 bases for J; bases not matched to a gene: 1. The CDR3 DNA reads TGTGCCAGCAGCTTGACAGGGAACGAGCAGTACTTC. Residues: CASSLTGNEQYF.

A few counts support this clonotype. CDR3 in amino acids: CASSRGRYEQYF. In DNA, the CDR3 is TGTGCCAGCAGTAGGGGGCGGTACGAGCAGTACTTC. The chain combines TRBV28 with TRBJ2-7; 7 bases agree with TRBD1. CDR1 is MDHEN, CDR2 SYDVKM, per germline. The CDR3 loop spans 12 amino acids. The trim removed 5 bases at V and 4 bases at J, leaving 2 bases unmatched.

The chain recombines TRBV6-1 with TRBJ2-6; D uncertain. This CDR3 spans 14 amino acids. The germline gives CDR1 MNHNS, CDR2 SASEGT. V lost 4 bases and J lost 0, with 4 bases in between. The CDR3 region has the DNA TGTGCCAGCAGTGCTAACTCTGGGGCCAACGTCCTGACTTTC. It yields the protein CASSANSGANVLTF.

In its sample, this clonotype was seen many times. The chain's CDR3 is CASRNTGVLLEAFF. In DNA, the CDR3 is TGTGCCAGCAGGAATACAGGGGTCCTCCTCGAAGCTTTCTTT. This chain joins TRBV6-6 and TRBJ1-1; TRBD1 matches 7 bases. Germline values: CDR1 MNHNY, CDR2 SVGAGI (reference sequence). The CDR3 extends over 14 amino acids. The V gene end was trimmed by 6 bases and the J gene end by 8 bases; junction bases not matched to a gene: 12.

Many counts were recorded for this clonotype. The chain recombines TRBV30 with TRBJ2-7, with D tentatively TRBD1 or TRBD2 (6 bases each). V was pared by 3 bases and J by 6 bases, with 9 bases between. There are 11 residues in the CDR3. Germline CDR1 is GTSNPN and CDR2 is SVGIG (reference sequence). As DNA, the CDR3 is TGTGCCTGGAGCCGGGGGCGCGAGCAGTACTTC. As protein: CAWSRGREQYF.

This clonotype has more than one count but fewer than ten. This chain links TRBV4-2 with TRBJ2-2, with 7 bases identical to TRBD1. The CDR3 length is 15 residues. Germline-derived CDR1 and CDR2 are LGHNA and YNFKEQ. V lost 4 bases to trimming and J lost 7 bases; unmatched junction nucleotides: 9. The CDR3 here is CASSPDSQGIGELFF. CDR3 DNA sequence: TGTGCCAGCAGCCCGGACTCACAGGGGATCGGGGAGCTGTTTTTT.

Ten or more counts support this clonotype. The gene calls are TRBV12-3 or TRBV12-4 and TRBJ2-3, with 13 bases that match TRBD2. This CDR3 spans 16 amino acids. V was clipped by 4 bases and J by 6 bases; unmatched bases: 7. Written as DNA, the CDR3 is TGTGCCAGCAGTTCGTCGACTAGCGGGAGGAGCGATACGCAGTATTTT. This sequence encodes CASSSSTSGRSDTQYF.

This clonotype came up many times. CDR3 amino acids: CASSPPGTRRYNEQFF. CDR3 bases: TGTGCCAGCAGTCCCCCCGGGACTAGAAGATACAATGAGCAGTTCTTC. V usage is TRBV28 and J usage is TRBJ2-1; 8 bases fit TRBD2. The CDR3 totals 16 residues. V gave up 5 bases and J gave up 4 bases; unmatched junction bases: 10. The germline V gene encodes CDR1 MDHEN and CDR2 SYDVKM.

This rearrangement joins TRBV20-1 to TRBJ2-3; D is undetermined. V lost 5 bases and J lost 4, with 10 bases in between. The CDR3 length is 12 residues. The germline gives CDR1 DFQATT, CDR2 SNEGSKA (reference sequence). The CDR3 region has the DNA TGCAGTGCTTACAAACCCGCAGATACGCAGTATTTT. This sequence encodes CSAYKPADTQYF.

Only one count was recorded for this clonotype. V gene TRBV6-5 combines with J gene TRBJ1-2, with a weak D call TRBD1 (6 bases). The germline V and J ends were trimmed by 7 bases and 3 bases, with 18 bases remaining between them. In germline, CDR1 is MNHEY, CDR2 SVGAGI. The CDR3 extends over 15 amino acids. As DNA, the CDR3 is TGTGCCAGCACCCCTTATCAGGGGATGGACTATGGCTACACCTTC. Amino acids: CASTPYQGMDYGYTF.

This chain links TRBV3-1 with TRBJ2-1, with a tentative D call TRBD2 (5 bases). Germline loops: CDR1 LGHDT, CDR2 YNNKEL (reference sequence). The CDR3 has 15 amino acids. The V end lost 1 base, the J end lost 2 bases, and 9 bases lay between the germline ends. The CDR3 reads CASSQGFSAYNEQFF. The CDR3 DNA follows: TGTGCCAGCAGCCAAGGGTTTAGCGCCTACAATGAGCAGTTCTTC.

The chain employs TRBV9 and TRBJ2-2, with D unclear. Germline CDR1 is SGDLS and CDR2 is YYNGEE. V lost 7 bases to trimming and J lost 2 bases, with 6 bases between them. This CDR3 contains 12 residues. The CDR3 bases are TGTGCCAGCGGCCTAAACACCGGGGAGCTGTTTTTT. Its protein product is CASGLNTGELFF.

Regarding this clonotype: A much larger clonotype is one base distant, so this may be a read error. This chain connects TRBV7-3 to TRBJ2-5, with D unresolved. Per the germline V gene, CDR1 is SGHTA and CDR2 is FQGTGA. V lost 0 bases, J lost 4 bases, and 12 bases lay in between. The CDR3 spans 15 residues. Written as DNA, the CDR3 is TGTGCCAGCAGCTTAACAGCGCACAGTCGAGAGACCCAGTACTTC. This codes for CASSLTAHSRETQYF.

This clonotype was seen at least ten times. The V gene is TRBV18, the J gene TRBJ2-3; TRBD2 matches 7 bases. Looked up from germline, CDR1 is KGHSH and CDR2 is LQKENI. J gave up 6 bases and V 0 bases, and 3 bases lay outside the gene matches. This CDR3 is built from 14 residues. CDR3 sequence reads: CASSPPAGGDTQYF. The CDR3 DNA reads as TGTGCCAGCTCACCACCGGCCGGGGGGGATACGCAGTATTTT.

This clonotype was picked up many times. In nucleotides, the CDR3 is TGTGCCAGCAGCCTAGCTGGAGGCTCGCAGCCCCAGCATTTT. This gives the protein CASSLAGGSQPQHF. This rearrangement joins TRBV3-1 to TRBJ1-5; D ambiguous. The CDR3 extends over 14 amino acids. Germline CDR1 and CDR2: LGHDT and YNNKEL (reference sequence). V was pared by 4 bases and J by 7 bases, with 14 bases between.

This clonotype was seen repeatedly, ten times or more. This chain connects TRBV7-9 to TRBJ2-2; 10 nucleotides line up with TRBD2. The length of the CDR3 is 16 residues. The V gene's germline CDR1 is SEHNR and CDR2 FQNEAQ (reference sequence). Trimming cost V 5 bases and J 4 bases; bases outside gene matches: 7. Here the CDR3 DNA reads TGTGCCAGCAGCAGTTCTAGCGGGGGCGGCACCGGGGAGCTGTTTTTT. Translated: CASSSSSGGGTGELFF.

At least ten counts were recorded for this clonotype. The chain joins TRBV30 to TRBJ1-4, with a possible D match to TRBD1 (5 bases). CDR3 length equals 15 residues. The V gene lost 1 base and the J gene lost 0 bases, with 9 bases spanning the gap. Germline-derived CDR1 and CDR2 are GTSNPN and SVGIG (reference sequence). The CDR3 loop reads CAWSEQGATNEKLFF. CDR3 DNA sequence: TGTGCCTGGAGTGAGCAGGGTGCAACTAATGAAAAACTGTTTTTT.

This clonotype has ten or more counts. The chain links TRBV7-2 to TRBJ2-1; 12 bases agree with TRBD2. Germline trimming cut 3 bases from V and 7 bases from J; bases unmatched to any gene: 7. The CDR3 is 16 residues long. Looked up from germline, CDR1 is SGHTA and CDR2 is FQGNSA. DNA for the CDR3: TGTGCCAGCAGCTTTAGAGGACTAGCGGGGAGAAATGAGCAGTTCTTC. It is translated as CASSFRGLAGRNEQFF.

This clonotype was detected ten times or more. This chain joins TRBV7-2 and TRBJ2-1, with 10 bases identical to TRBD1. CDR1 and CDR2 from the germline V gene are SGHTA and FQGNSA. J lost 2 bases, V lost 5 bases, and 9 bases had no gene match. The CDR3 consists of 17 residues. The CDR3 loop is CASSTLWGTGAYNEQFF. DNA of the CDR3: TGTGCCAGCAGCACCCTTTGGGGGACAGGGGCCTACAATGAGCAGTTCTTC.

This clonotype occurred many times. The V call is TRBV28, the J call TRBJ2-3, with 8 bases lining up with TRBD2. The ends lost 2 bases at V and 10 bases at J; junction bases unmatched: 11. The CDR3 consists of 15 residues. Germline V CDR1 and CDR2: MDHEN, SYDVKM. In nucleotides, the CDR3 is TGTGCCAGCAGTTTAGGAGCGGGAGAGAGGGGCCCGCAGTATTTT. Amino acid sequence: CASSLGAGERGPQYF.

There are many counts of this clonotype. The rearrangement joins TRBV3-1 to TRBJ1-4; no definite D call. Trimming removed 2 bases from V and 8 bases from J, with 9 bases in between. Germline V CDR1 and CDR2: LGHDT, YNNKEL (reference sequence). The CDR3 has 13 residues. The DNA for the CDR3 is TGTGCCAGCAGCCAATTTTCCGGGGAAAAACTGTTTTTT. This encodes CASSQFSGEKLFF.

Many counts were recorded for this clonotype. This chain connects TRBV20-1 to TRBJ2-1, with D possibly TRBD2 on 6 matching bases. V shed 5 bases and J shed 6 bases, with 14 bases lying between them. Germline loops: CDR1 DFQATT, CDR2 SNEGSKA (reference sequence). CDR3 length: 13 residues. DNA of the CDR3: TGCAGTGCTCGGGACTTCAACTTCAATGAGCAGTTCTTC. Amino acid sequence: CSARDFNFNEQFF.

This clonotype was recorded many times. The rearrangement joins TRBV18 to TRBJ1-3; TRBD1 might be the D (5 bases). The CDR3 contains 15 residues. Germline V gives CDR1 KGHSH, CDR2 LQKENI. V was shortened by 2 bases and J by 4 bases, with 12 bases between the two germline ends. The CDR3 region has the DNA TGTGCCAGCTCACCAGAGTCGGGACCCGGAAACACCATATATTTT. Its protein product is CASSPESGPGNTIYF.

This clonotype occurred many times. The CDR3 here is CAWRPGSTDTQYF. In DNA form, the CDR3 reads TGTGCCTGGAGGCCCGGTAGCACAGATACGCAGTATTTT. This chain connects TRBV30 to TRBJ2-3; D is ambiguous. The CDR3 is made up of 13 amino acids. Trimming took 3 bases from V and 0 from J, leaving 7 bases between them. Germline CDR1 is GTSNPN and CDR2 is SVGIG (reference sequence).

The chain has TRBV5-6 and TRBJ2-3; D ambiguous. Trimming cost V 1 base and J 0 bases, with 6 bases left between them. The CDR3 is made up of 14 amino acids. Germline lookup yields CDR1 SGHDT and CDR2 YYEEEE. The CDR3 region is CASSLLQSTDTQYF. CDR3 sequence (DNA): TGTGCCAGCAGCTTGTTACAGAGCACAGATACGCAGTATTTT.

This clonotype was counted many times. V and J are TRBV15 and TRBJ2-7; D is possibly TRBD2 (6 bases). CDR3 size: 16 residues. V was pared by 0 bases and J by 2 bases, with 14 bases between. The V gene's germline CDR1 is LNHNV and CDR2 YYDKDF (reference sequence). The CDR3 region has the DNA TGTGCCACCAGCAGAGATCCACCGGGACTGACCTACGAGCAGTACTTC. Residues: CATSRDPPGLTYEQYF.

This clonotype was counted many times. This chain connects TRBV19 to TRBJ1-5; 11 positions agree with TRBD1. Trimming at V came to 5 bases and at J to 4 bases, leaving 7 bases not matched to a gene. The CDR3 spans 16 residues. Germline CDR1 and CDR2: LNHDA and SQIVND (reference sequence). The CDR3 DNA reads TGTGCCAGTAGTTTGTCGGACAGGGGGCCGAATCAGCCCCAGCATTTT. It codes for CASSLSDRGPNQPQHF.

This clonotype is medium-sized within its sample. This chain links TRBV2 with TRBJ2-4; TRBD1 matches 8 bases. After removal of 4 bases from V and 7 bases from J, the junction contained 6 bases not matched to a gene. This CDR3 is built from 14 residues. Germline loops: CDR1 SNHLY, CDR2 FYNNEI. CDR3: CASSGLDRENIQYF. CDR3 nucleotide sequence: TGTGCCAGCAGTGGGTTGGACAGGGAGAACATTCAGTACTTC.

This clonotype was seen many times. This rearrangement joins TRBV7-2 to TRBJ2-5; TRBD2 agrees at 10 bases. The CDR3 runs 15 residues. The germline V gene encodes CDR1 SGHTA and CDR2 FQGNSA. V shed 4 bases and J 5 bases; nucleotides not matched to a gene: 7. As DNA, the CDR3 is TGTGCCAGCAGCTCCCATAGCGGGGGGAGGGAGACCCAGTACTTC. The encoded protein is CASSSHSGGRETQYF.

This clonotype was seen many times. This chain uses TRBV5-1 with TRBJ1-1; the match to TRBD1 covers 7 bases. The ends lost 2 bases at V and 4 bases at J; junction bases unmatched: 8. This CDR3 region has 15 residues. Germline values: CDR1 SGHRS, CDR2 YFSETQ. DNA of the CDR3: TGCGCCAGCAGCTTATCCACAGGGGCGATCACTGAAGCTTTCTTT. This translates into CASSLSTGAITEAFF.

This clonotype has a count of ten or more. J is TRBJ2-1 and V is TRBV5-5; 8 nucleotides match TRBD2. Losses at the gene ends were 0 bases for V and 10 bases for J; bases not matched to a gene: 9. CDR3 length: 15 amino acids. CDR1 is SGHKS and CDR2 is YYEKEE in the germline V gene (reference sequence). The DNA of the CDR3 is TGTGCCAGCAGCTTGGTTCTAGCGGGCGTGAGAGAGCAGTTCTTC. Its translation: CASSLVLAGVREQFF. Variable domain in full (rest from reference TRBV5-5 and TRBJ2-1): DAGVTQSPTHLIKTRGQQVTLRCSPISGHKSVSWYQQVLGQGPQFIFQYYEKEERGRGNFPDRFSARQFPNYSSELNVNALLLGDSALYLCASSLVLAGVREQFFGPGTRLTVL.